This T cell receptor (beta chain) comes out of a study of blood T cell repertoires in COVID-19. Study details: The study drew acute and convalescent COVID-19 samples from the United States, Italy and Spain. In each case, the material was cDNA or gDNA derived from T cells, B-cell-depleted T cells, or PBMCs.

CDR1 is MNHEY, CDR2 SMNVEV, per germline (reference sequence). V lost 2 bases and J lost 3, with 7 bases in between. The CDR3 totals 14 residues. Clones were sequenced by immunoSEQ multiplex PCR, and TCRdb holds only the in-frame ones, with some missing. This sample has 70,000 to 90,000 clones, with approximately 88% found just once. The V gene is TRBV27, the J gene TRBJ2-2, with TRBD1 as a possible D gene (6 bases). Sequenced material: peripheral blood. This clonotype was obtained from a man in his forties or fifties with acute or convalescent COVID-19. CDR3 in DNA: TGTGCCAGCAGTTTACAGGGGTACACCGGGGAGCTGTTTTTT. Its protein product is CASSLQGYTGELFF.